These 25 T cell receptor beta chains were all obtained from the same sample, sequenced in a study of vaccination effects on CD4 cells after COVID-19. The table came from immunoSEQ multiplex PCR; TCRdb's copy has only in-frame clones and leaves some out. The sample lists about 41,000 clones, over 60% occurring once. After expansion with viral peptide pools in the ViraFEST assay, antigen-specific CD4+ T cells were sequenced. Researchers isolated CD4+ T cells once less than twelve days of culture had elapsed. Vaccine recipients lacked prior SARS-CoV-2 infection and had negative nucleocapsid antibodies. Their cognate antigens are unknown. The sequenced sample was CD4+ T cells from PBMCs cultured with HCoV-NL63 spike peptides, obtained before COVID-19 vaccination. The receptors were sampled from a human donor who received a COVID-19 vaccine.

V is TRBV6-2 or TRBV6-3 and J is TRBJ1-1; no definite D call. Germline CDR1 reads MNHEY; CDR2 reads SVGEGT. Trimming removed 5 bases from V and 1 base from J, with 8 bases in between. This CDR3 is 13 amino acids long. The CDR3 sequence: CASSPPENTEAFF. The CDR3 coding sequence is TGTGCCAGCAGTCCCCCCGAGAACACTGAAGCTTTCTTT.

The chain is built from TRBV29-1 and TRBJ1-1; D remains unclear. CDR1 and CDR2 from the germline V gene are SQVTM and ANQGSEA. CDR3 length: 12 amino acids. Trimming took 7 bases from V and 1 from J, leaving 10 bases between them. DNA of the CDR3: TGCAGCGCCGGACGGGCGAACACTGAAGCTTTCTTT. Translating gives CSAGRANTEAFF.

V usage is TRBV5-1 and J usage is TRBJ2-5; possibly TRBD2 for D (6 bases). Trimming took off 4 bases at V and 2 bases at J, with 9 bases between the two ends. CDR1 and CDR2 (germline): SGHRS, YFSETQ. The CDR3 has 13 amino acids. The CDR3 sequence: CASSGDLQETQYF. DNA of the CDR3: TGCGCCAGCAGCGGGGACTTGCAAGAGACCCAGTACTTC. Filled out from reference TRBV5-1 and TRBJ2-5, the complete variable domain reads KAGVTQTPRYLIKTRGQQVTLSCSPISGHRSVSWYQQTPGQGLQFLFEYFSETQRNKGNFPGRFSGRQFSNSRSEMNVSTLELGDSALYLCASSGDLQETQYFGPGTRLLVL.

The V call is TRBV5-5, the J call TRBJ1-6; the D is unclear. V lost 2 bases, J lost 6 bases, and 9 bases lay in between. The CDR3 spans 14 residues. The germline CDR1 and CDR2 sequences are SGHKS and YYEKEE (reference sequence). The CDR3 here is CASSFKFTNSPLHF. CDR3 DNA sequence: TGTGCCAGCAGCTTTAAGTTTACTAATTCACCCCTCCACTTT.

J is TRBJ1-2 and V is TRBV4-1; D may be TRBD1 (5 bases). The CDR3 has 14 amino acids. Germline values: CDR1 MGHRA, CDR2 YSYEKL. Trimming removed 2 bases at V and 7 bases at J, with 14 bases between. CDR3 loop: CASSQSIQGTGYTF. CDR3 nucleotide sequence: TGCGCCAGCAGCCAATCAATCCAGGGAACTGGCTACACCTTC.

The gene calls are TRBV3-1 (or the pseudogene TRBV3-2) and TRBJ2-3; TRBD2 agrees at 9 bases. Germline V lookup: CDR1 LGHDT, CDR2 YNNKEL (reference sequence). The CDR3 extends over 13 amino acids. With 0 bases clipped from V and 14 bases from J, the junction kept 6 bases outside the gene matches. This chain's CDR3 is CASSQEATSGLYF. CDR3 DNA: TGTGCCAGCAGCCAAGAAGCGACTAGCGGTTTGTATTTT.

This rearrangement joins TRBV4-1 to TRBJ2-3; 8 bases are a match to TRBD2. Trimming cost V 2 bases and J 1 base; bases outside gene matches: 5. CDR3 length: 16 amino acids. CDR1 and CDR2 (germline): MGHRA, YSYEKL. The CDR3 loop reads CASSQTTLAGTDTQYF. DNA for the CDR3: TGCGCCAGCAGCCAAACGACACTAGCGGGCACAGATACGCAGTATTTT.

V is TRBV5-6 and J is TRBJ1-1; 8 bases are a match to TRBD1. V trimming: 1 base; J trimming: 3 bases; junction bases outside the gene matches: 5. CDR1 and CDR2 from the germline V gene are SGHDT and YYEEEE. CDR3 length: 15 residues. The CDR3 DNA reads TGTGCCAGCAGCTTGTCGGAGACAGGGGACACTGAAGCTTTCTTT. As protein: CASSLSETGDTEAFF.

This CDR3 reads CASSQRLGGNEKLFF. CDR3 in DNA: TGTGCCAGCAGCCAAAGGTTGGGGGGAAATGAAAAACTGTTTTTT. The chain recombines TRBV14 with TRBJ1-4, with D possibly matching TRBD1 (5 bases). The ends were cut back, 2 bases at V and 5 bases at J, with 12 bases in the middle. The CDR3 sequence is 15 residues long. Germline V gene sequence: CDR1 SGHDN, CDR2 FVKESK.

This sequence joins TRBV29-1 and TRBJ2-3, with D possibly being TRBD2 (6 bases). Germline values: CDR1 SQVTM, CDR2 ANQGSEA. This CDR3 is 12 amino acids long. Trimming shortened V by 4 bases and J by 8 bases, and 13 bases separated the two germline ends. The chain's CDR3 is CSVVRGSLTQYF. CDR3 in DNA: TGCAGCGTTGTGCGGGGCTCGCTTACGCAGTATTTT.

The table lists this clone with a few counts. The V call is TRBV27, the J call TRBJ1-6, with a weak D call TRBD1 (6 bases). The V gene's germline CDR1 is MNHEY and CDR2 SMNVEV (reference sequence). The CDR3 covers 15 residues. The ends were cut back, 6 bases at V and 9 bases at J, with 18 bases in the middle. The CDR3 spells CASSSPGGSLSPLHF. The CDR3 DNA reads TGTGCCAGCAGCTCCCCCGGGGGCAGCCTTTCACCCCTCCACTTT.

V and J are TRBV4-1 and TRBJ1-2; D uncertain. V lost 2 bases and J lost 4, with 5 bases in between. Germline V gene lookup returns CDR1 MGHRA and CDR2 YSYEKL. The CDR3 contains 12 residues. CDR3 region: CASSQPLYGYTF. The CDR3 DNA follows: TGCGCCAGCAGCCAACCCCTCTATGGCTACACCTTC.

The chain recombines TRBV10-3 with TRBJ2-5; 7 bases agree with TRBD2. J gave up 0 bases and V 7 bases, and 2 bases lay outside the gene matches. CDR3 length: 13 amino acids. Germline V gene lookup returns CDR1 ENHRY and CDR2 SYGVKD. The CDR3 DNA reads TGTGCCATCAAGGGAGGGTACCAAGAGACCCAGTACTTC. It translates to CAIKGGYQETQYF.

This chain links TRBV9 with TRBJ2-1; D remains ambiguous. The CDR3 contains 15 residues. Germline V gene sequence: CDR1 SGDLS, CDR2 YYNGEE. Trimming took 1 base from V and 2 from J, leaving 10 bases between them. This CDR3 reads CASSVRQETYNEQFF. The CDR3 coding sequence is TGTGCCAGCAGCGTACGGCAGGAGACCTACAATGAGCAGTTCTTC.

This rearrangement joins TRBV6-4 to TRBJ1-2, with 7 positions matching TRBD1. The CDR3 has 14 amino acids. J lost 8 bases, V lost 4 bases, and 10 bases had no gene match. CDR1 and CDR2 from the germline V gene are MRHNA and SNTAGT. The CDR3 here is CASSVEGGSYGYTF. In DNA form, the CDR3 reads TGTGCCAGCAGTGTCGAAGGGGGCAGCTACGGCTACACCTTC.

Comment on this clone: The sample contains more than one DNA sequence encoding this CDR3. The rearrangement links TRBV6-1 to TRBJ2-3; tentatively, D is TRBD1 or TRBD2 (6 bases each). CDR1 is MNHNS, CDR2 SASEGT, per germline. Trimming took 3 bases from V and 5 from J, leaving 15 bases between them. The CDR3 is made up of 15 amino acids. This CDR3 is CASSEGGGPGDTQYF. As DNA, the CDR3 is TGTGCCAGCAGTGAGGGTGGGGGGCCGGGAGATACGCAGTATTTT.

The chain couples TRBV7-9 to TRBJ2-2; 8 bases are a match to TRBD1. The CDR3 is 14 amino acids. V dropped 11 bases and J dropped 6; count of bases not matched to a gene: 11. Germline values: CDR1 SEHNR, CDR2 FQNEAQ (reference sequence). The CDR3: CAGTGTGPAGELFF. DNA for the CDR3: TGTGCCGGAACCGGGACAGGTCCTGCCGGGGAGCTGTTTTTT.

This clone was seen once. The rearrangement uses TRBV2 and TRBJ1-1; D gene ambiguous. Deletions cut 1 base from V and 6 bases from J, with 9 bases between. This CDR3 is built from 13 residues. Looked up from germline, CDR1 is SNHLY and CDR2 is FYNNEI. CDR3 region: CASSEGREPEAFF. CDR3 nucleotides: TGTGCCAGCAGTGAAGGAAGGGAGCCTGAAGCTTTCTTT.

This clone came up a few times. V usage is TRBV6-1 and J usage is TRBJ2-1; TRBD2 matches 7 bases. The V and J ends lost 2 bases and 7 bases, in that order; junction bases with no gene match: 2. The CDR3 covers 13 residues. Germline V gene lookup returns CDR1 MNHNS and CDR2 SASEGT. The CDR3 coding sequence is TGTGCCAGCAGTGAAATGGGAGGGAATGAGCAGTTCTTC. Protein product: CASSEMGGNEQFF.

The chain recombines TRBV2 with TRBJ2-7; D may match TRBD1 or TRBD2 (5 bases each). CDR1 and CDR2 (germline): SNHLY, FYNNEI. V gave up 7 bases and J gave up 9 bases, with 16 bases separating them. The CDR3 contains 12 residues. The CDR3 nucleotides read TGTGCCAGCACGGTTAGGGACGAAGGGCAGTACGTC. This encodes CASTVRDEGQYV.

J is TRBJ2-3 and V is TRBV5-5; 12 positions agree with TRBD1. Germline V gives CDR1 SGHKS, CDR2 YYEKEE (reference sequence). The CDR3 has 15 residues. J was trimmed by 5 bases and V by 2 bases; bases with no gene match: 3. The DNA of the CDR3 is TGTGCCAGCAGCTTCGGGGACAGGGGGCAAGATACGCAGTATTTT. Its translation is CASSFGDRGQDTQYF.

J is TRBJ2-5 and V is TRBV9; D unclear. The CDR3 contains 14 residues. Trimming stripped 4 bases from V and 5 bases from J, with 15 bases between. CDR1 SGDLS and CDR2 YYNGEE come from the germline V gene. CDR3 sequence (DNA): TGTGCCAGCAGCCCACGACGGTTCCGGGAGACCCAGTACTTC. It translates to CASSPRRFRETQYF.

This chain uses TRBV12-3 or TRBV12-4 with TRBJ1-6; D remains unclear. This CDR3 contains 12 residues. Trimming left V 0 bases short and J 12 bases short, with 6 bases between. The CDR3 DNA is TGTGCCAGCAGTTTAGCCGGAGGACCCCTCCACTTT. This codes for CASSLAGGPLHF.

The CDR3 nucleotides are TGCGCCAGCAGCCCCGGCAGGGAGGCCTATGGCTACACCTTC. Translating it yields CASSPGREAYGYTF. The V and J genes are TRBV4-1 and TRBJ1-2, with D possibly TRBD1 on 5 matching bases. Per the germline V gene, CDR1 is MGHRA and CDR2 is YSYEKL. The CDR3 is 14 residues long. The V end was cut by 4 bases, the J end by 4 bases, with 13 bases between.

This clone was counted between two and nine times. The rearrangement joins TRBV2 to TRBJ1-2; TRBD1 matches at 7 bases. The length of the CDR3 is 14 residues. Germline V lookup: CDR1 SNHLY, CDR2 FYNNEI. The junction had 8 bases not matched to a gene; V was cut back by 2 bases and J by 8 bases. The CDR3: CASSEWWDRGGYTF. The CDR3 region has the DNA TGTGCCAGCAGTGAATGGTGGGACAGAGGGGGCTACACCTTC.